This T cell receptor (beta chain) was profiled in a study of control samples from healthy donors and cancer patients. V dropped 2 bases and J dropped 0; count of bases not matched to a gene: 0. Germline V gene lookup returns CDR1 MNHEY and CDR2 SMNVEV (reference sequence). This CDR3 comprises 14 residues. Measured with immunoSEQ multiplex PCR; TCRdb has only the in-frame clones, and not every one. This table has approximately 70,000 clones, over 75% appearing once. Sequenced sample: PBMCs. The source of this sequence is a woman in her 50s with head and neck cancer. The chain has TRBV27 and TRBJ1-1, with 7 nucleotides matching TRBD1. In DNA, the CDR3 is TGTGCCAGCAGTTTAGGACAGGTGAACACTGAAGCTTTCTTT. Amino acids: CASSLGQVNTEAFF.